Following are 12 T cell receptor beta chains from one sample sequenced in a study of post-analysis software for immune sequencing data. Points from the study as a whole: Patients showed TRBV5-6, TRBV5-1 and TRBV20-1 among five TRBV segments more frequent than in controls.

Unique molecular identifiers had been added to the TCR beta cDNA libraries. One entry per CDR3 protein, called by TCRdb with MiXCR from the PCR reads. Altogether roughly 540,000 distinct CDR3 sequences are present, 30% to 40% being singletons, with the ten largest covering around 5.9%. For these TCRs, the target antigens are not known. The sequencing sample was made of blood. These TCRs come from a girl aged 2-17 years with multiple sclerosis.

The rearrangement uses TRBV20-1 and TRBJ2-3, with 8 nucleotides matching TRBD2. The CDR3 extends over 20 amino acids. Unmatched junction bases numbered 23, after V lost 0 bases and J lost 6 bases. In germline, CDR1 is DFQATT, CDR2 SNEGSKA (reference sequence). The CDR3 nucleotides read TGCAGTGCTAGAGATGCACAGAGAGCTTCCGGGACTAGTTATTGCGATACGCAGTATTTT. Its translation: CSARDAQRASGTSYCDTQYF.

This chain connects TRBV12-3 or TRBV12-4 to TRBJ1-5; tentatively, D is TRBD1 (6 bases). V was pared by 5 bases and J by 6 bases, with 17 bases between. This CDR3 is 15 amino acids long. CDR3 residues: CASSPRDIARQPQHF. CDR3 nucleotide sequence: TGTGCCAGCAGTCCTAGGGACATCGCTCGTCAGCCCCAGCATTTT.

With respect to this clonotype: The final CDR3 position lacks the conserved phenylalanine or tryptophan, pointing to a likely read error. This chain connects TRBV11-2 to TRBJ2-1; 10 nucleotides match TRBD1. After removal of 5 bases from V and 3 bases from J, the junction contained 1 base not matched to a gene. The CDR3 is 14 residues long. Germline V lookup: CDR1 SGHAT, CDR2 FQNNGV. The CDR3 here is CASSRDRGYNEQFL. The CDR3 nucleotides are TGTGCCAGCAGCAGGGACAGGGGCTACAATGAGCAGTTCCTC.

This chain joins TRBV6-5 and TRBJ2-5; no clear D gene. Germline CDR1 reads MNHEY; CDR2 reads SVGAGI. CDR3 size: 15 residues. Deletions cut 3 bases from V and 2 bases from J, with 13 bases between. The CDR3 sequence: CASSYSSGGQETQYF. CDR3 nucleotide sequence: TGTGCCAGCAGTTATTCTTCGGGCGGACAAGAGACCCAGTACTTC.

This clonotype occurred many times. The chain combines TRBV4-1 with TRBJ1-4; the match to TRBD1 covers 8 bases. CDR1 and CDR2 (germline): MGHRA, YSYEKL. The CDR3 is made up of 17 amino acids. After removal of 4 bases from V and 8 bases from J, the junction contained 15 bases not matched to a gene. CDR3 DNA sequence: TGCGCCAGCAGCCTGGAAGATCGAGACAGGGGAAGGGAAAAACTGTTTTTT. Translating gives CASSLEDRDRGREKLFF.

This chain connects TRBV6-5 to TRBJ2-5; 8 positions match TRBD1. The CDR3 contains 15 residues. With V trimmed by 0 bases and J by 5 bases, 5 bases remained unmatched. The germline gives CDR1 MNHEY, CDR2 SVGAGI. The CDR3 reads CASSYSPDRVETQYF. The CDR3 DNA sequence: TGTGCCAGCAGTTACTCCCCGGACAGGGTCGAGACCCAGTACTTC.

The rearrangement uses TRBV3-1 and TRBJ1-1; perhaps TRBD1 as D (5 bases). CDR1 LGHDT and CDR2 YNNKEL come from the germline V gene (reference sequence). This CDR3 region has 14 residues. The V gene lost 5 bases and the J gene lost 3 bases, with 13 bases spanning the gap. In nucleotides, the CDR3 is TGTGCCAGCAGCGACGGGGCAAAGGACACTGAAGCTTTCTTT. It codes for CASSDGAKDTEAFF. Based on the CDR3 plus reference TRBV3-1 and TRBJ1-1, the full variable domain is DTAVSQTPKYLVTQMGNDKSIKCEQNLGHDTMYWYKQDSKKFLKIMFSYNNKELIINETVPNRFSPKSPDKAHLNLHINSLELGDSAVYFCASSDGAKDTEAFFGQGTRLTVV.

The V and J genes are TRBV2 and TRBJ2-5; TRBD1 matches 7 bases. The J call may not be correct, given that the DNA end is closer to TRBJ2-7. Germline-derived CDR1 and CDR2 are SNHLY and FYNNEI. This CDR3 contains 13 residues. CDR3 sequence: CASYDRDRYEQYF. CDR3 bases: TGTGCCAGCTATGACAGGGATCGGTACGAGCAGTACTTC.

The rearrangement uses TRBV24-1 and TRBJ2-1; tentatively, D is TRBD1 (6 bases). CDR3 length equals 18 residues. The germline V gene has CDR1 KGHDR and CDR2 SFDVKD. Between the trimmed V and J ends, which lost 3 bases and 0 bases, there was a span of 17 bases. The CDR3 nucleotides are TGTGCCACCAGTGATACGGCCCGACAGGCGAGCTCCTACAATGAGCAGTTCTTC. Encoded protein: CATSDTARQASSYNEQFF.

The J gene is TRBJ2-7, the V gene TRBV3-1; 7 nucleotides match TRBD2. The CDR3 covers 14 residues. Per germline, CDR1 LGHDT and CDR2 YNNKEL (reference sequence). After removal of 3 bases from V and 2 bases from J, the junction contained 4 bases not matched to a gene. DNA of the CDR3: TGTGCCAGCAGCCAGCGGGGGACTACCTACGAGCAGTACTTC. The encoded protein is CASSQRGTTYEQYF.

This clonotype has a handful of counts. Here the CDR3 DNA reads TGTGCCAGCAGCTCCCCTAGACTAGCCGGGGACACCGGGGAGCTGTTTTTT. Its protein product is CASSSPRLAGDTGELFF. The chain carries TRBV7-9 and TRBJ2-2, with 7 positions matching TRBD2. V shed 4 bases and J 3 bases; nucleotides not matched to a gene: 11. Germline CDR1 SEHNR, CDR2 FQNEAQ (reference sequence). CDR3 size: 17 residues.

This clonotype was seen more than once but under ten times. The chain employs TRBV7-8 and TRBJ1-2; D uncertain. CDR1 is SGHVS, CDR2 FQNEAQ, per germline. Trimming took off 1 base at V and 5 bases at J, with 11 bases between the two ends. The CDR3 is 14 amino acids. The CDR3 DNA reads TGTGCCAGCAGCTTAGGGGCAGGCCCATATGGCTACACCTTC. Its protein is CASSLGAGPYGYTF.